In this sample, the clone carrying this T cell receptor beta chain turned up a few times. Its specificity is unknown. These data belong to a study of CD8+CD57+ T cells in acquired aplastic anemia. Study-level information: Sorted CD4+ and CD8+ cell DNA averaged roughly 3 ug. Study outcomes and limitations: The same twenty-nine CD8+ CDR3 sequences occurred in patients and in controls. The study found no significant CD8+ Simpson's diversity difference between patients and controls.

The V gene lost 10 bases and the J gene lost 2 bases, with 7 bases spanning the gap. There are 11 residues in the CDR3. Germline CDR1 ENHRY, CDR2 SYGVKD. Patients chosen for sequencing had CD8+CD57+ cells that had expanded, as shown by flow cytometry. The patients, all of them, had severe acquired aplastic anemia. Genomic DNA, serving as template, underwent TCR beta VDJ and CDR3 profiling. TCRdb reprocessed the reads via MiXCR and lists one record per CDR3 protein. Found here are 150,000 to 200,000 distinct CDR3 sequences, 45% to 60% of them singletons; the top ten hold 13%. Sample: sorted CD4+, CD8+, or CD8+CD57+ T cells (not recorded which) from PBMCs. This clonotype originated in a human donor with aplastic anemia. The chain joins TRBV10-3 to TRBJ2-3; D gene ambiguous. The CDR3 region is CATGTTDTQYF. CDR3 bases: TGTGCCACCGGAACCACAGATACGCAGTATTTT.